One and the same sample provided the 2 T cell receptor beta chains below, sequenced in a study of blood T cell repertoires in COVID-19. Sequencing was performed with immunoSEQ multiplex PCR; in TCRdb, only in-frame clones are kept and a portion is missing. The sample includes 60,000 or so clones, about nine tenths of them seen just once. Sequencing was done on a sample of peripheral blood. All receptors come from a human donor with acute or convalescent COVID-19. The donor label of this sample is uncertain.

This rearrangement joins TRBV27 to TRBJ1-2; 9 bases map to TRBD1. V shed 5 bases, J shed 9 bases, and the junction held 7 bases outside the gene matches. Germline lookup yields CDR1 MNHEY and CDR2 SMNVEV (reference sequence). CDR3 length: 13 amino acids. The CDR3 protein is CASSPSGTGRYTF. CDR3 nucleotides: TGTGCCAGCAGTCCAAGTGGGACAGGGCGCTACACCTTC.

The rearrangement joins TRBV9 to TRBJ1-2; a possible D gene is TRBD1 (5 bases). CDR1 is SGDLS, CDR2 YYNGEE, per germline. Between the trimmed V and J ends, which lost 4 bases and 4 bases, there was a span of 17 bases. The CDR3 runs to 15 residues. CDR3 sequence reads: CASSPGEGRGYGYTF. The CDR3 region has the DNA TGTGCCAGCAGCCCCGGGGAGGGGCGCGGCTATGGCTACACCTTC. The whole variable domain, remainder taken from reference TRBV9 and TRBJ1-2, is DSGVTQTPKHLITATGQRVTLRCSPRSGDLSVYWYQQSLDQGLQFLIQYYNGEERAKGNILERFSAQQFPDLHSELNLSSLELGDSALYFCASSPGEGRGYGYTFGSGTRLTVV.